Listed below are T cell receptor beta chains from one sample, sequenced in a study of T cells in Graves' hyperthyroidism and ophthalmopathy. Each CDR3 protein gets one entry after TCRdb re-called the multiplex PCR reads with MiXCR. The data show around 350,000 distinct CDR3 sequences, approximately 20% seen once. The sample comprised blood. These receptors all stem from a woman between 18 and 30 years old with Graves' hyperthyroidism. CDR3s include the opening cysteine and the closing phenylalanine or tryptophan. Fields, in order: clone size, J gene, D gene, V gene, CDR3 protein, CDR3 DNA. D genes are given only for firm matches. Not every row has a clone size; where given, it reads once, few, many or a size class.

clone_size: many; j_call: TRBJ1-1; d_call: .; v_call: TRBV28; cdr3_aa: CASSGQQREAFF; cdr3_nt: TGTGCCAGCAGTGGACAGCAACGGGAAGCTTTCTTT
clone_size: many; j_call: TRBJ2-7; d_call: .; v_call: TRBV10-1; cdr3_aa: CASSDGGEQYF; cdr3_nt: TGCGCCAGCAGTGACGGGGGCGAGCAGTACTTC
clone_size: few; j_call: TRBJ1-1; d_call: .; v_call: TRBV12-5; cdr3_aa: CASGRGEWAFF; cdr3_nt: TGTGCTAGTGGCCGAGGGGAGTGGGCTTTCTTT
clone_size: .; j_call: TRBJ1-5; d_call: .; v_call: TRBV4-1; cdr3_aa: CASSQVKGEGGQPQHF; cdr3_nt: TGCGCCAGCAGCCAAGTCAAGGGAGAGGGTGGTCAGCCCCAGCATTTT
clone_size: few; j_call: TRBJ2-5; d_call: .; v_call: TRBV2; cdr3_aa: CASSGSGSGETQYF; cdr3_nt: TGTGCCAGCAGTGGGTCAGGCTCAGGAGAGACCCAGTACTTC
clone_size: many; j_call: TRBJ1-2; d_call: TRBD1; v_call: TRBV20-1; cdr3_aa: CSARDFGQGYGYTF; cdr3_nt: TGCAGTGCTAGAGATTTCGGACAGGGCTATGGCTACACCTTC
clone_size: few; j_call: TRBJ1-3; d_call: TRBD1; v_call: TRBV6-1; cdr3_aa: CASSKTGGTGNTIYF; cdr3_nt: TGTGCCAGCAGCAAGACAGGGGGAACTGGAAACACCATATATTTT
clone_size: .; j_call: TRBJ1-2; d_call: .; v_call: TRBV5-1; cdr3_aa: CASSPYTGGNYGYTF; cdr3_nt: TGCGCCAGCAGCCCCTACACCGGGGGTAACTATGGCTACACCTTC
clone_size: many; j_call: TRBJ1-2; d_call: .; v_call: TRBV11-1; cdr3_aa: CASRFLASLNLNYGYTF; cdr3_nt: TGTGCCAGCCGCTTCCTGGCATCCCTGAATCTTAACTATGGCTACACCTTC
clone_size: .; j_call: TRBJ1-5; d_call: .; v_call: TRBV3-1; cdr3_aa: CASSQAMGNQPQHF; cdr3_nt: TGTGCCAGCAGCCAAGCGATGGGTAATCAGCCCCAGCATTTT
clone_size: many; j_call: TRBJ1-2; d_call: TRBD1; v_call: TRBV6-1; cdr3_aa: CASSEERGHGYTF; cdr3_nt: TGTGCCAGCAGTGAAGAAAGGGGGCATGGCTACACCTTC
clone_size: .; j_call: TRBJ1-2; d_call: .; v_call: TRBV12-5; cdr3_aa: CASGLGQIYGYTF; cdr3_nt: TGTGCTAGTGGTTTGGGACAGATCTATGGCTACACCTTC
clone_size: .; j_call: TRBJ2-5; d_call: .; v_call: TRBV5-6; cdr3_aa: CASSLVFSQETQYF; cdr3_nt: TGTGCCAGCAGCTTGGTATTTTCCCAAGAGACCCAGTACTTC
clone_size: many; j_call: TRBJ1-2; d_call: .; v_call: TRBV6-5; cdr3_aa: CASSYSSQYGYTF; cdr3_nt: TGTGCCAGCAGTTACTCGAGCCAGTATGGCTACACCTTC
clone_size: many; j_call: TRBJ2-7; d_call: TRBD1; v_call: TRBV2; cdr3_aa: CASQGAGEQYF; cdr3_nt: TGTGCCAGCCAGGGGGCCGGGGAGCAGTACTTC
clone_size: many; j_call: TRBJ2-7; d_call: TRBD2; v_call: TRBV13; cdr3_aa: CASSFPGLAGGPKQYF; cdr3_nt: TGTGCCAGCAGCTTCCCGGGACTAGCGGGGGGGCCAAAGCAGTACTTC
clone_size: .; j_call: TRBJ1-3; d_call: .; v_call: TRBV12-3/TRBV12-4; cdr3_aa: CASSFRTGTVSSGNTIYF; cdr3_nt: TGTGCCAGCAGTTTCAGGACGGGCACGGTGAGCTCTGGAAACACCATATATTTT
clone_size: many; j_call: TRBJ1-1; d_call: TRBD1; v_call: TRBV2; cdr3_aa: CASTTGFEAFF; cdr3_nt: TGTGCCAGCACGACAGGGTTTGAAGCTTTCTTT
clone_size: .; j_call: TRBJ2-7; d_call: TRBD1; v_call: TRBV20-1; cdr3_aa: CSARIRRGTGYYEQYF; cdr3_nt: TGCAGTGCTAGAATCCGGCGGGGGACAGGGTACTACGAGCAGTACTTC
clone_size: many; j_call: TRBJ2-5; d_call: .; v_call: TRBV18; cdr3_aa: CASSPTNGKQETQYF; cdr3_nt: TGTGCCAGCTCACCCACGAACGGAAAACAAGAGACCCAGTACTTC
clone_size: many; j_call: TRBJ1-1; d_call: .; v_call: TRBV12-3/TRBV12-4; cdr3_aa: CASSPDPIMNTEAFF; cdr3_nt: TGTGCCAGCAGCCCAGACCCGATAATGAACACTGAAGCTTTCTTT
clone_size: many; j_call: TRBJ2-7; d_call: .; v_call: TRBV12-3/TRBV12-4; cdr3_aa: CASSFRVYEQYF; cdr3_nt: TGTGCCAGCAGTTTTAGGGTCTACGAGCAGTACTTC
clone_size: many; j_call: TRBJ1-2; d_call: .; v_call: TRBV27; cdr3_aa: CASSGAESRSLRGYGYTF; cdr3_nt: TGTGCCAGCAGTGGCGCCGAATCTCGGTCCCTTCGAGGGTATGGCTACACCTTC
clone_size: .; j_call: TRBJ1-1; d_call: TRBD1; v_call: TRBV15; cdr3_aa: CATSRDSFGQGGTEAFF; cdr3_nt: TGTGCTACCAGCAGAGATAGCTTTGGACAGGGGGGCACTGAAGCTTTCTTT
clone_size: .; j_call: TRBJ1-1; d_call: .; v_call: TRBV28; cdr3_aa: CAGRSYLNTEAFF; cdr3_nt: TGTGCCGGCAGGTCCTACTTGAACACTGAAGCTTTCTTT
clone_size: many; j_call: TRBJ1-2; d_call: .; v_call: TRBV6-5; cdr3_aa: CASSQRGEDDGYTF; cdr3_nt: TGTGCCAGCAGTCAGCGAGGAGAGGACGATGGCTACACCTTC
clone_size: many; j_call: TRBJ1-1; d_call: .; v_call: TRBV10-3; cdr3_aa: CASTPRLHTEAFF; cdr3_nt: TGTGCCTCAACGCCCAGGCTCCACACTGAAGCTTTCTTT
clone_size: many; j_call: TRBJ1-2; d_call: .; v_call: TRBV5-6; cdr3_aa: CASTPPGRLVYGYTF; cdr3_nt: TGTGCCAGCACGCCCCCCGGAAGACTAGTTTATGGCTACACCTTC
clone_size: few; j_call: TRBJ1-2; d_call: .; v_call: TRBV18; cdr3_aa: CASSSWSGEARGYTF; cdr3_nt: TGTGCCAGCTCATCATGGTCAGGGGAAGCCCGTGGCTACACCTTC
clone_size: .; j_call: TRBJ1-2; d_call: .; v_call: TRBV24-1; cdr3_aa: CATSEYREGGYTF; cdr3_nt: TGTGCCACCAGTGAATACAGGGAAGGTGGCTACACCTTC
clone_size: many; j_call: TRBJ1-6; d_call: TRBD1; v_call: TRBV11-2; cdr3_aa: CASSLVVAGGNSPLHF; cdr3_nt: TGTGCCAGCAGCTTAGTAGTGGCAGGGGGTAATTCACCCCTCCACTTT
clone_size: many; j_call: TRBJ2-7; d_call: TRBD2; v_call: TRBV12-3/TRBV12-4; cdr3_aa: CASSFGGGGEQYF; cdr3_nt: TGTGCCAGCAGTTTCGGCGGGGGTGGCGAGCAGTACTTC
clone_size: many; j_call: TRBJ2-7; d_call: .; v_call: TRBV10-3; cdr3_aa: CAIRTPDQSSYEQYF; cdr3_nt: TGTGCCATCAGGACCCCGGACCAGAGCTCCTACGAGCAGTACTTC
clone_size: many; j_call: TRBJ1-5; d_call: .; v_call: TRBV11-2; cdr3_aa: CASSLAPDQPQHF; cdr3_nt: TGTGCCAGCAGCTTAGCACCAGATCAGCCCCAGCATTTT
clone_size: .; j_call: TRBJ1-2; d_call: .; v_call: TRBV4-1; cdr3_aa: CASSPIGLWPGYTF; cdr3_nt: TGCGCCAGCAGCCCGATTGGGCTGTGGCCCGGCTACACCTTC
clone_size: many; j_call: TRBJ2-5; d_call: TRBD2; v_call: TRBV6-1; cdr3_aa: CASSNSGGAEETQYF; cdr3_nt: TGTGCCAGCAGTAACAGCGGGGGGGCAGAGGAGACCCAGTACTTC
clone_size: many; j_call: TRBJ2-2; d_call: TRBD1; v_call: TRBV7-3; cdr3_aa: CASSLRQGPNTGELFF; cdr3_nt: TGTGCCAGCAGCTTAAGACAGGGGCCTAACACCGGGGAGCTGTTTTTT
clone_size: many; j_call: TRBJ2-2; d_call: .; v_call: TRBV28; cdr3_aa: CASLGANTGELFF; cdr3_nt: TGTGCCAGCCTAGGGGCGAACACCGGGGAGCTGTTTTTT
clone_size: few; j_call: TRBJ1-2; d_call: .; v_call: TRBV28; cdr3_aa: CASSPYPGLGDGYTF; cdr3_nt: TGTGCCAGCAGTCCTTACCCGGGACTGGGGGATGGCTACACCTTC
clone_size: many; j_call: TRBJ1-1; d_call: TRBD1; v_call: TRBV2; cdr3_aa: CASRPGTGRSMNTEAFF; cdr3_nt: TGTGCCAGCAGACCCGGGACAGGCAGGTCCATGAACACTGAAGCTTTCTTT
clone_size: many; j_call: TRBJ1-4; d_call: TRBD1; v_call: TRBV7-2; cdr3_aa: CASSLQAGGEKLFF; cdr3_nt: TGTGCCAGCAGCTTACAGGCAGGGGGTGAAAAACTGTTTTTT
clone_size: many; j_call: TRBJ1-2; d_call: TRBD1; v_call: TRBV20-1; cdr3_aa: CSAEGGQGDYGYTF; cdr3_nt: TGCAGTGCTGAGGGGGGACAGGGCGACTATGGCTACACCTTC
clone_size: few; j_call: TRBJ2-6; d_call: TRBD1; v_call: TRBV5-4; cdr3_aa: CASSLARTGGLYGANVLTF; cdr3_nt: TGTGCCAGCAGCTTGGCCCGGACAGGGGGCCTATACGGGGCCAACGTCCTGACTTTC
clone_size: once; j_call: TRBJ1-1; d_call: .; v_call: TRBV7-3; cdr3_aa: CASSLKRSGTEAFF; cdr3_nt: TGTGCCAGCAGCTTAAAACGGTCGGGTACTGAAGCTTTCTTT
clone_size: many; j_call: TRBJ2-2; d_call: TRBD1; v_call: TRBV13; cdr3_aa: CASSSTGGSTGELFF; cdr3_nt: TGTGCCAGCAGCTCGACAGGGGGCAGCACCGGGGAGCTGTTTTTT
clone_size: many; j_call: TRBJ1-1; d_call: TRBD1; v_call: TRBV7-9; cdr3_aa: CASTIQGATEAFF; cdr3_nt: TGTGCCAGCACCATACAGGGGGCCACTGAAGCTTTCTTT
clone_size: many; j_call: TRBJ2-4; d_call: .; v_call: TRBV6-1; cdr3_aa: CASSEMGETSKNIQYF; cdr3_nt: TGTGCCAGCAGTGAGATGGGTGAAACCAGTAAAAACATTCAGTACTTC
clone_size: few; j_call: TRBJ1-1; d_call: TRBD1; v_call: TRBV19; cdr3_aa: CASTRDRGVRVNTEAFF; cdr3_nt: TGTGCCAGTACCAGGGACAGGGGAGTAAGGGTGAACACTGAAGCTTTCTTT
clone_size: many; j_call: TRBJ1-5; d_call: .; v_call: TRBV6-5; cdr3_aa: CASRPVGNQPQHF; cdr3_nt: TGTGCCAGCAGGCCTGTAGGCAATCAGCCCCAGCATTTT
clone_size: .; j_call: TRBJ2-5; d_call: .; v_call: TRBV24-1; cdr3_aa: CATSEEGTQETQYF; cdr3_nt: TGTGCCACCAGTGAGGAGGGGACCCAAGAGACCCAGTACTTC
clone_size: many; j_call: TRBJ1-2; d_call: .; v_call: TRBV15; cdr3_aa: CATSSSVRGGYTF; cdr3_nt: TGTGCCACCAGCAGCTCTGTGCGGGGGGGCTACACCTTC
clone_size: many; j_call: TRBJ2-3; d_call: .; v_call: TRBV11-2; cdr3_aa: CASSLGAYTSTDTQYF; cdr3_nt: TGTGCCAGCAGCTTAGGGGCGTATACTAGCACAGATACGCAGTATTTT
clone_size: many; j_call: TRBJ1-2; d_call: .; v_call: TRBV6-2/TRBV6-3; cdr3_aa: CASSHQGYGYTF; cdr3_nt: TGTGCCAGCAGTCACCAAGGCTATGGCTACACCTTC
clone_size: many; j_call: TRBJ2-2; d_call: .; v_call: TRBV28; cdr3_aa: CASSLSPLSRVGGELFF; cdr3_nt: TGTGCCAGCAGTTTATCCCCCTTGTCAAGGGTGGGCGGGGAGCTGTTTTTT
clone_size: many; j_call: TRBJ2-3; d_call: .; v_call: TRBV6-2/TRBV6-3; cdr3_aa: CASTGVEEDTQYF; cdr3_nt: TGTGCCAGCACCGGGGTGGAGGAAGATACGCAGTATTTT
clone_size: many; j_call: TRBJ1-6; d_call: .; v_call: TRBV27; cdr3_aa: CASSLYVEGGSPLHF; cdr3_nt: TGTGCCAGCAGCCTGTATGTGGAAGGGGGATCACCCCTCCACTTT
clone_size: few; j_call: TRBJ2-5; d_call: .; v_call: TRBV11-2; cdr3_aa: CASSFLGGHETQYF; cdr3_nt: TGTGCCAGCAGCTTCTTAGGGGGGCACGAGACCCAGTACTTC
clone_size: many; j_call: TRBJ1-1; d_call: .; v_call: TRBV6-5; cdr3_aa: CASSYSNGGSTEAFF; cdr3_nt: TGTGCCAGCAGTTACTCTAACGGGGGGTCCACTGAAGCTTTCTTT
clone_size: many; j_call: TRBJ2-7; d_call: .; v_call: TRBV15; cdr3_aa: CATSIGSEQYF; cdr3_nt: TGTGCCACCAGCATTGGGAGCGAGCAGTACTTC